These 32 T cell receptor beta chains came from one sample sequenced in a study of T-cell reconstitution after alpha-beta-depleted transplantation in children. It was with unique molecular identifiers that the TCRbeta library was prepared. TCRdb used MiXCR to reprocess the PCR reads, holding one entry per CDR3 protein. The data show about 270,000 distinct CDR3 sequences, 9.9% seen once. The source material was PBMCs from the stem cell graft donor, sampled from the stem cell graft. The receptors derive from a human donor who donated a stem cell graft to a child with SCID.

The chain links TRBV12-3 or TRBV12-4 to TRBJ1-2, with D unclear. The V gene lost 1 base and the J gene lost 1 base, with 10 bases spanning the gap. The CDR3 is 15 residues long. DNA of the CDR3: TGTGCCAGCAGTTTAGGGCAGGCCTTTAACTATGGCTACACCTTC. This sequence encodes CASSLGQAFNYGYTF.

This clonotype has a count of ten or more. The chain links TRBV5-1 to TRBJ1-2; 8 bases match TRBD1. The length of the CDR3 is 15 residues. CDR1 and CDR2 (germline): SGHRS, YFSETQ. The trim removed 3 bases at V and 3 bases at J, leaving 7 bases unmatched. DNA for the CDR3: TGCGCCAGCAGCTACGGACAGGGAGGTGACTATGGCTACACCTTC. It is translated as CASSYGQGGDYGYTF.

This clonotype was counted between two and nine times. This rearrangement joins TRBV12-3 or TRBV12-4 to TRBJ2-5; 9 bases line up with TRBD2. CDR3 size: 15 residues. V lost 3 bases, J lost 2 bases, and 4 bases stayed unmatched. The CDR3 sequence is CASSLMTSGQETQYF. CDR3 coding DNA: TGTGCCAGCAGTTTGATGACTAGCGGTCAAGAGACCCAGTACTTC.

This sequence joins TRBV12-3 or TRBV12-4 and TRBJ2-4; 9 bases agree with TRBD1. V shed 2 bases and J 1 base; nucleotides not matched to a gene: 3. The CDR3 is made up of 16 amino acids. CDR3 amino acids: CASSLTGGFAKNIQYF. In DNA, the CDR3 is TGTGCCAGCAGTTTAACAGGGGGCTTTGCCAAAAACATTCAGTACTTC.

This CDR3 is CASSLVGTLANTEAFF. The CDR3 DNA is TGTGCCAGCAGCTTGGTGGGAACACTCGCGAACACTGAAGCTTTCTTT. This chain connects TRBV5-6 to TRBJ1-1, with D unresolved. The CDR3 is 16 residues long. Trimming pared 0 bases from V and 1 base from J, leaving 13 bases between. Germline CDR1 reads SGHDT; CDR2 reads YYEEEE.

This clonotype was detected only a few times. The chain couples TRBV20-1 to TRBJ2-7; TRBD2 matches at 11 bases. After removal of 0 bases from V and 3 bases from J, the junction contained 4 bases not matched to a gene. The CDR3 has 15 amino acids. The germline CDR1 and CDR2 sequences are DFQATT and SNEGSKA (reference sequence). The CDR3 is CSARDFLAGGYEQYF. The CDR3 nucleotides read TGCAGTGCTAGAGATTTTCTAGCGGGGGGCTACGAGCAGTACTTC.

V gene TRBV6-6 combines with J gene TRBJ1-2, with D perhaps matching TRBD1 (5 bases). The CDR3 length is 10 residues. Per the germline V gene, CDR1 is MNHNY and CDR2 is SVGAGI (reference sequence). Trimming stripped 8 bases from V and 8 bases from J, with 9 bases between. DNA for the CDR3: TGTGCCAGCGGGACGGCGGGCTACACCTTC. It translates to CASGTAGYTF.

The gene calls are TRBV3-1 and TRBJ2-3; D is ambiguous. Trimming shortened V by 3 bases and J by 2 bases, and 9 bases separated the two germline ends. The CDR3 contains 14 residues. CDR1 and CDR2 from the germline V gene are LGHDT and YNNKEL (reference sequence). The CDR3 region has the DNA TGTGCCAGCAGCCATGGCGGCCCCACAGATACGCAGTATTTT. It is translated as CASSHGGPTDTQYF.

In this sample, this clonotype turned up many times. V is TRBV12-3 or TRBV12-4 and J is TRBJ2-1; the D gene is possibly TRBD1 (6 bases). CDR3 length: 14 amino acids. Trimming cost V 1 base and J 9 bases, with 13 bases left between them. DNA of the CDR3: TGTGCCAGCAGTTTAGTTCTAGGGGGAAGTGAGCAGTTCTTC. Its protein is CASSLVLGGSEQFF.

This clonotype was seen a handful of times. This sequence joins TRBV14 and TRBJ1-2; possibly TRBD1 for D (6 bases). The CDR3 has 16 amino acids. Trimming left V 1 base short and J 4 bases short, with 16 bases between. Germline V gives CDR1 SGHDN, CDR2 FVKESK. The CDR3 DNA sequence: TGTGCCAGCAGCCAAGGCCCCGCGTCAGGGGCCTATGGCTACACCTTC. Translated: CASSQGPASGAYGYTF.

In its sample, this clonotype was seen many times. J is TRBJ2-7 and V is TRBV5-5; unclear D gene. The CDR3 runs 14 residues. Germline values: CDR1 SGHKS, CDR2 YYEKEE (reference sequence). With 0 bases removed from V and 2 bases from J, the gap between germline ends came to 9 bases. The CDR3 here is CASSLDVHPYEQYF. For the CDR3, the DNA is TGTGCCAGCAGCTTGGATGTGCATCCCTACGAGCAGTACTTC.

Ten or more counts support this clonotype. Compared with germline, one end of the junction differs, possibly owing to a read error. This chain joins TRBV7-7 and TRBJ2-5; the D call may be TRBD1 or TRBD2 (5 bases each). Looked up from germline, CDR1 is SSHAT and CDR2 is FNYEAQ (reference sequence). The CDR3 has 14 amino acids. In DNA, the CDR3 is TGTGCTAGCAGCTTAGCGACAGTACAAGAGACCCAGTACTTC. It is translated as CASSLATVQETQYF.

This chain links TRBV2 with TRBJ1-5, with D perhaps TRBD1 (5 bases). The CDR3 has 20 residues. V was clipped by 7 bases and J by 1 base, with 29 bases between them. The germline V gene has CDR1 SNHLY and CDR2 FYNNEI. The CDR3 reads CASTVGGITGGIVSNQPQHF. CDR3 nucleotides: TGTGCCAGCACAGTGGGAGGGATTACCGGGGGTATCGTCAGCAATCAGCCCCAGCATTTT.

V is TRBV6-1 and J is TRBJ2-7, with 10 bases matching TRBD1. The germline gives CDR1 MNHNS, CDR2 SASEGT. The CDR3 has 16 residues. Trimming removed 6 bases from V and 7 bases from J; junction bases left unmatched: 15. The CDR3 sequence: CASSRDSGTGVLEQYF. CDR3 sequence (DNA): TGTGCCAGCAGCCGAGATTCCGGGACAGGGGTTCTTGAGCAGTACTTC.

With regard to this clonotype: Its ends do not fully match the called genes, so a read error is possible. J is TRBJ2-1 and V is TRBV12-3 or TRBV12-4; D is perhaps TRBD1 (6 bases). The CDR3 totals 14 residues. In DNA, the CDR3 is TGTGCCAGCAGTTTACAGGGGTCCTTCAATGAGCAGTTCTTC. This codes for CASSLQGSFNEQFF.

This clonotype was counted between two and nine times. The CDR3 coding sequence is TGCAGTGCTAGTCCTACCCACCTGACAGGGAATCGAGAGACCCAGTACTTC. Amino acids: CSASPTHLTGNRETQYF. The rearrangement uses TRBV20-1 and TRBJ2-5, with 7 positions matching TRBD1. The CDR3 is made up of 17 amino acids. Per germline, CDR1 DFQATT and CDR2 SNEGSKA (reference sequence). V lost 3 bases to trimming and J lost 4 bases; unmatched junction nucleotides: 17.

V is TRBV20-1 and J is TRBJ2-1, with D perhaps assigned TRBD1 or TRBD2 (5 bases each). The CDR3 is made up of 15 amino acids. CDR1 is DFQATT, CDR2 SNEGSKA, per germline (reference sequence). Trimming left V 3 bases short and J 2 bases short, with 14 bases between. The CDR3 spells CSARYRGRTYNEQFF. CDR3 nucleotides: TGCAGTGCTAGGTATCGGGGACGGACCTACAATGAGCAGTTCTTC.

The V call is TRBV12-3 or TRBV12-4, the J call TRBJ2-5, with 8 bases matching TRBD1. Losses at the gene ends were 4 bases for V and 9 bases for J; bases not matched to a gene: 1. The CDR3 sequence is 11 residues long. DNA for the CDR3: TGTGCCAGCAGTTGGGGACAGGCCCAGTACTTC. It codes for CASSWGQAQYF.

The chain recombines TRBV18 with TRBJ2-6, with D unresolved. The CDR3 extends over 15 amino acids. Trimming cost V 1 base and J 0 bases, with 4 bases left between them. Germline V gene data show CDR1 as KGHSH and CDR2 as LQKENI. In nucleotides, the CDR3 is TGTGCCAGCTCACCACAGGGCTCTGGGGCCAACGTCCTGACTTTC. Translation gives CASSPQGSGANVLTF. The whole variable domain, filled in from reference TRBV18 and TRBJ2-6, reads NAGVMQNPRHLVRRRGQEARLRCSPMKGHSHVYWYRQLPEEGLKFMVYLQKENIIDESGMPKERFSAEFPKEGPSILRIQQVVRGDSAAYFCASSPQGSGANVLTFGAGSRLTVL.

This clonotype was observed a few times. The chain has TRBV20-1 and TRBJ2-5; TRBD2 aligns across 9 bases. The V gene's germline CDR1 is DFQATT and CDR2 SNEGSKA (reference sequence). V shed 5 bases and J 0 bases; nucleotides not matched to a gene: 13. The CDR3 has 17 residues. This CDR3 reads CSADSGGPKWYQETQYF. The DNA of the CDR3 is TGCAGTGCTGACAGCGGGGGGCCCAAGTGGTACCAAGAGACCCAGTACTTC.

The chain couples TRBV27 to TRBJ2-7; no reliable D call. Germline V gene sequence: CDR1 MNHEY, CDR2 SMNVEV (reference sequence). The CDR3 consists of 12 residues. Trimming shortened V by 4 bases and J by 11 bases, and 15 bases separated the two germline ends. The CDR3 DNA sequence: TGTGCCAGCAGTTCGCCCGACGGTCCCGAGTACTTC. Translating gives CASSSPDGPEYF.

In its sample, this clonotype was seen many times. The chain carries TRBV18 and TRBJ1-6; 9 bases align to TRBD1. This CDR3 contains 14 residues. Germline values: CDR1 KGHSH, CDR2 LQKENI. With 8 bases clipped from V and 7 bases from J, the junction kept 6 bases outside the gene matches. In DNA, the CDR3 is TGTGCCAGCAGCCGACAGGGGGGAAATTCACCCCTCCACTTT. Protein: CASSRQGGNSPLHF.

The chain combines TRBV7-6 with TRBJ1-1; 9 positions agree with TRBD1. The V gene end was trimmed by 5 bases and the J gene end by 3 bases; junction bases not matched to a gene: 7. CDR3 size: 15 residues. CDR1 and CDR2 from the germline V gene are SGHVS and FNYEAQ. As DNA, the CDR3 is TGTGCCAGCAGCCCCGGGACAGGGAGCCACACTGAAGCTTTCTTT. Residues: CASSPGTGSHTEAFF.

This chain connects TRBV19 to TRBJ2-1, with 10 bases lining up with TRBD2. The CDR3 sequence is 15 residues long. J lost 12 bases, V lost 6 bases, and 14 bases had no gene match. From germline, CDR1 is LNHDA and CDR2 SQIVND (reference sequence). CDR3 nucleotides: TGTGCCAGTAGGAACCTAGCGGGGGCTTCCTATACGCAGTTCTTC. Its protein product is CASRNLAGASYTQFF.

The chain links TRBV5-1 to TRBJ2-5; D is perhaps TRBD1 (6 bases). Germline loops: CDR1 SGHRS, CDR2 YFSETQ. Trimming took 3 bases from V and 0 from J, leaving 12 bases between them. The CDR3 has 15 residues. CDR3 loop: CASSWQGLYQETQYF. In nucleotides, the CDR3 is TGCGCCAGCAGCTGGCAGGGGCTTTACCAAGAGACCCAGTACTTC.

This clonotype was seen a few times. The chain links TRBV28 to TRBJ1-6, with D perhaps TRBD1 (6 bases). The V end was cut by 3 bases, the J end by 7 bases, with 16 bases between. Germline loops: CDR1 MDHEN, CDR2 SYDVKM. This CDR3 region has 16 residues. CDR3 DNA: TGTGCCAGCAGTTTGAGTCAGGGGACTCCCAATTCACCCCTCCACTTT. It encodes CASSLSQGTPNSPLHF. Full variable domain (rest looked up from reference TRBV28 and TRBJ1-6): DVKVTQSSRYLVKRTGEKVFLECVQDMDHENMFWYRQDPGLGLRLIYFSYDVKMKEKGDIPEGYSVSREKKERFSLILESASTNQTSMYLCASSLSQGTPNSPLHFGNGTRLTVT.

At least ten counts were recorded for this clonotype. The J gene is TRBJ1-1, the V gene TRBV12-3 or TRBV12-4; D uncertain. V shed 6 bases and J shed 7 bases, with 12 bases lying between them. This CDR3 is 12 amino acids long. The DNA for the CDR3 is TGTGCCAGCAGCCTCAGACGGTTTGAAGCTTTCTTT. Translation: CASSLRRFEAFF.

There are a few counts of this clonotype. The V and J genes are TRBV10-3 and TRBJ1-1, with D maybe TRBD1 (5 bases). CDR1 ENHRY and CDR2 SYGVKD come from the germline V gene. Trimming took 6 bases from V and 8 from J, leaving 13 bases between them. The CDR3 spans 12 residues. Here the CDR3 DNA reads TGTGCCATCAGGAAGGGGAGAGAAGAAGCTTTCTTT. This encodes CAIRKGREEAFF.

Ten or more counts support this clonotype. The genes are TRBV5-6 and TRBJ2-2; a possible D gene is TRBD1 (6 bases). The V gene's germline CDR1 is SGHDT and CDR2 YYEEEE. The V end lost 2 bases, the J end lost 2 bases, and 13 bases lay between the germline ends. The CDR3 covers 16 residues. The CDR3 DNA sequence: TGTGCCAGCAGCTTCAGTGCAGGGGCAAACACCGGGGAGCTGTTTTTT. The encoded protein is CASSFSAGANTGELFF.

This clonotype was picked up a small number of times. The chain recombines TRBV5-1 with TRBJ2-3; D is unresolved. Trimming removed 4 bases at V and 5 bases at J, with 11 bases between. Germline CDR1 reads SGHRS; CDR2 reads YFSETQ. This CDR3 is built from 13 residues. The CDR3 DNA reads as TGCGCCAGCAGCAGCCAGGTTAGAGATACGCAGTATTTT. This sequence encodes CASSSQVRDTQYF.

The genes are TRBV29-1 and TRBJ2-7; D not certain. The CDR3 totals 11 residues. V lost 6 bases and J 2 bases, leaving 8 bases between the germline ends. Germline V gives CDR1 SQVTM, CDR2 ANQGSEA. CDR3 residues: CSVDTTYEQYF. CDR3 bases: TGCAGCGTAGACACCACCTACGAGCAGTACTTC.

The rearrangement joins TRBV7-8 to TRBJ2-7; 9 bases align to TRBD2. Germline V gene data show CDR1 as SGHVS and CDR2 as FQNEAQ. CDR3 length: 15 amino acids. Trimming took 5 bases from V and 2 from J; bases not matched to a gene: 7. CDR3 sequence (DNA): TGTGCCAGCAGCCTGGAACTAGCGGGTCCCTACGAGCAGTACTTC. Translating it yields CASSLELAGPYEQYF.